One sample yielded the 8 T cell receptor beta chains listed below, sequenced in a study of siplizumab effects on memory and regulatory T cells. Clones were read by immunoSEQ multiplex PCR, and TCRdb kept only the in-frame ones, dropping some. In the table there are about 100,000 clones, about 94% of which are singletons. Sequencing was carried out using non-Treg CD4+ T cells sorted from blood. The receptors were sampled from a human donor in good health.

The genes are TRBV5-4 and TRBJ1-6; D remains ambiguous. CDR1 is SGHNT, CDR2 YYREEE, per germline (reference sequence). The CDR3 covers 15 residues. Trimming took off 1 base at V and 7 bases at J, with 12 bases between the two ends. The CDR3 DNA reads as TGTGCCAGCAGCTTGAATCAGCGGATGAATTCACCCCTCCACTTT. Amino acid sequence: CASSLNQRMNSPLHF. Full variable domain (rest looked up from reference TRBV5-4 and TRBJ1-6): ETGVTQSPTHLIKTRGQQVTLRCSSQSGHNTVSWYQQALGQGPQFIFQYYREEENGRGNFPPRFSGLQFPNYSSELNVNALELDDSALYLCASSLNQRMNSPLHFGNGTRLTVT.

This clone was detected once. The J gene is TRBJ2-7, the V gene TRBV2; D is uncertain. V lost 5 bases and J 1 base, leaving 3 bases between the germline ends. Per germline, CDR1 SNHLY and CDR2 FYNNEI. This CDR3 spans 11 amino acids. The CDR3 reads CASSSSYEQYF. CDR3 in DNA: TGTGCCAGCAGTAGTTCCTACGAGCAGTACTTC.

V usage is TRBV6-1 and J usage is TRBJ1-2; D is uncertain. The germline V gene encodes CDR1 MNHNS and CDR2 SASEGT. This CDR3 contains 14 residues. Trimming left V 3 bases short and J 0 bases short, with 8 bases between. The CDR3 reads CASSDQPSNYGYTF. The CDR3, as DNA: TGTGCCAGCAGTGATCAGCCCTCTAACTATGGCTACACCTTC.

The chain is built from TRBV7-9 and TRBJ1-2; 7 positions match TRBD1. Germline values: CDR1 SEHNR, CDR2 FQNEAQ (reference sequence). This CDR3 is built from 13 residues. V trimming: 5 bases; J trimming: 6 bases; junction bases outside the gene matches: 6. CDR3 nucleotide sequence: TGTGCCAGCAGCCCAGGGGGAGGGAATGGCTACACCTTC. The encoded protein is CASSPGGGNGYTF. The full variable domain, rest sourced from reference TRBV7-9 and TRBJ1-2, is DTGVSQNPRHKITKRGQNVTFRCDPISEHNRLYWYRQTLGQGPEFLTYFQNEAQLEKSRLLSDRFSAERPKGSFSTLEIQRTEQGDSAMYLCASSPGGGNGYTFGSGTRLTVV.

The CDR3 nucleotides read TGTGCCAGCAGCCTGTGGGGGCTTGGCCAAGAGACCCAGTACTTC. This gives the protein CASSLWGLGQETQYF. J is TRBJ2-5 and V is TRBV5-6; D perhaps matches TRBD1 (6 bases). CDR3 length equals 15 residues. V was cut by 4 bases and J by 1 base, with 14 bases left in between. The germline V gene has CDR1 SGHDT and CDR2 YYEEEE. Filled out from reference TRBV5-6 and TRBJ2-5, the complete variable domain reads DAGVTQSPTHLIKTRGQQVTLRCSPKSGHDTVSWYQQALGQGPQFIFQYYEEEERQRGNFPDRFSGHQFPNYSSELNVNALLLGDSALYLCASSLWGLGQETQYFGPGTRLLVL.

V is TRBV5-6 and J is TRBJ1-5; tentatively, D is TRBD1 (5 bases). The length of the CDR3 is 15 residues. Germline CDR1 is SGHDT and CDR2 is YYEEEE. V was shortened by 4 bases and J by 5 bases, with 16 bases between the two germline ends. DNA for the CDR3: TGTGCCAGCAGCAAAAAAACGGGACCTCATCAGCCCCAGCATTTT. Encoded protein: CASSKKTGPHQPQHF.

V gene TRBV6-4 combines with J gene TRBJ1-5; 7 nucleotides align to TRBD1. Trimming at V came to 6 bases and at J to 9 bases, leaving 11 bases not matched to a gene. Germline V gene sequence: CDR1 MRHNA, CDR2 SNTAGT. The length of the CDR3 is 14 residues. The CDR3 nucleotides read TGTGCCAGCAGGCCCGGACAGGACAAGGGGCCCCAGCATTTT. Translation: CASRPGQDKGPQHF.

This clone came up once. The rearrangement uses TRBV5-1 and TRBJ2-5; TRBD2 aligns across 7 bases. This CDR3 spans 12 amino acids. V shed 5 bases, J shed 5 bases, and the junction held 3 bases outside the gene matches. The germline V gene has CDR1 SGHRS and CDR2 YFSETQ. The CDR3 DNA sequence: TGCGCCAGCAGGAGGGAGGGGGAGACCCAGTACTTC. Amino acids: CASRREGETQYF.